The source of this TCR beta chain is a study of T cell changes during pregnancy in multiple sclerosis. The J segment lost 3 bases and the V segment lost 5 bases, leaving 7 bases of the junction unmatched. This CDR3 is built from 14 residues. Looked up from germline, CDR1 is SEHNR and CDR2 is FQNEAQ (reference sequence). TCRdb keeps only in-frame clones here, not all; method: immunoSEQ multiplex PCR. Of approximately 38,000 clones listed, more than 90% are singletons. Here the sequenced sample was CD8+ T cells from peripheral blood mononuclear cells, taken in the third trimester of pregnancy. The sequence derives from a female donor with multiple sclerosis, enrolled in a pregnancy study. This chain links TRBV7-9 with TRBJ2-7; TRBD1 agrees at 7 bases. The CDR3, as DNA: TGTGCCAGCAGCCACCGGGACAGATACTACGAGCAGTACTTC. It specifies CASSHRDRYYEQYF.